Listed here is a single T cell receptor beta chain. The record originates from a study of blood T cell repertoires in COVID-19. The wider study: The samples span acute and convalescent COVID-19 from the United States, Italy and Spain. Sources were T cells, B-cell-depleted T cells, or PBMCs; the material itself was cDNA or gDNA.

V was pared by 0 bases and J by 0 bases, with 12 bases between. CDR1 is LGHNA, CDR2 YSLEER, per germline. CDR3 length: 18 amino acids. As originally analysed: Reference gene primers were amplified, and this amplification served to estimate nucleated cell counts. Clones were read by immunoSEQ multiplex PCR, and TCRdb kept only the in-frame ones, dropping some. V and J calls and clone size follow that table, whereas D and trimming were derived from the DNA. The top ten clones hold around 5.2% of a sample with about 190,000 clones, 80% to 90% of them seen once. This chain uses TRBV4-3 with TRBJ2-6, with no clear D. The sample consisted of peripheral blood. The receptor was derived from a woman older than 75 with acute or convalescent COVID-19. Here the CDR3 reads CASSQDPVASSGANVLTF. In nucleotides, the CDR3 is TGCGCCAGCAGCCAAGATCCAGTTGCTAGCTCTGGGGCCAACGTCCTGACTTTC.